This entry lists 21 T cell receptor beta chains sequenced from one sample in a study of T cells expressing NK-cell markers. Following a re-call of the 5' RACE reads, TCRdb has one entry per CDR3 protein and lacks DNA. The repertoire table contains 200,000 to 300,000 distinct CDR3 sequences. Specimen: blood T cells: a sorted CD56 or NKG2C T cell subset, CD4+ or CD8+ T cells, or bulk PBMC T cells (not recorded which). The receptors originated from a man aged 18 to 29 in good health.

V usage is TRBV28 and J usage is TRBJ2-6. Germline CDR1 reads MDHEN; CDR2 reads SYDVKM. The CDR3 has 18 residues. The CDR3: CASSPLLQPYSGANVLTF.

The V call is TRBV21-1, the J call TRBJ2-5; TCRdb's D gene call, TRBD1, goes unchecked for lack of DNA. TRBV21-1 has pseudogene status. The CDR3 is 14 residues long. CDR3 protein: CASYFEAAGKTQYF.

The rearrangement uses TRBV15 and TRBJ2-1; without DNA, the TCRdb call of TRBD2 cannot be checked. This CDR3 region has 18 residues. Germline V gene lookup returns CDR1 LNHNV and CDR2 YYDKDF (reference sequence). CDR3 sequence: CATSRDRGLGAGGLEQFF.

This chain uses TRBV12-3 or TRBV12-4 with TRBJ2-5; TCRdb picks TRBD2, but there is no DNA to check that call. The CDR3 contains 14 residues. CDR3 in amino acids: CASKRETIQETQYF.

V is TRBV18 and J is TRBJ1-6. The CDR3 loop spans 13 amino acids. Germline V CDR1 and CDR2: KGHSH, LQKENI. CDR3 protein: CASSPQSDSPLHF.

V usage is TRBV4-2 and J usage is TRBJ2-5; TCRdb reports TRBD1, a call that lacks DNA to check it against. This CDR3 has 14 amino acids. Germline V CDR1 and CDR2: LGHNA, YNFKEQ. CDR3 in amino acids: CASSQDEAPGTQYF.

The genes are TRBV5-1 and TRBJ2-5; no DNA is available, so the TRBD1 call from TCRdb remains unchecked. The CDR3 runs to 16 residues. CDR1 is SGHRS and CDR2 is YFSETQ in the germline V gene. CDR3 sequence reads: CASSLMSGGLRETQYF.

The gene calls are TRBV2 and TRBJ2-2; no DNA is available, so the TRBD1 call from TCRdb remains unchecked. CDR1 and CDR2 from the germline V gene are SNHLY and FYNNEI. The CDR3 runs to 15 residues. The chain's CDR3 is CASRGQLVGTGELFF.

The V gene is TRBV14, the J gene TRBJ2-5; TCRdb gives TRBD2 as the D gene, but with no DNA this cannot be confirmed. The CDR3 is made up of 14 amino acids. CDR1 is SGHDN and CDR2 is FVKESK in the germline V gene. The CDR3 sequence is CASSRTSGSETQYF.

The rearrangement links TRBV6-2 or TRBV6-3 to TRBJ2-7; TCRdb reports TRBD2, a call that lacks DNA to check it against. CDR1 is MNHEY, CDR2 SVGEGT, per germline. The CDR3 extends over 13 amino acids. The CDR3 reads CASSYGGNYEQYF.

The gene calls are TRBV11-2 and TRBJ2-1. This CDR3 comprises 13 residues. The germline CDR1 and CDR2 sequences are SGHAT and FQNNGV. CDR3 loop: CASSLEIVGEQFF.

The rearrangement links TRBV12-3 or TRBV12-4 to TRBJ2-2. The CDR3 is 14 amino acids. The CDR3 spells CASRSGADTGELFF.

The rearrangement uses TRBV11-3 and TRBJ2-2; the TCRdb call, TRBD2, lacks DNA for checking. Germline CDR1 SGHNT, CDR2 YENEEA. The CDR3 spans 15 residues. The CDR3 spells CASIASGNDGGELFF.

The chain is built from TRBV7-6 and TRBJ1-1. In germline, CDR1 is SGHVS, CDR2 FNYEAQ. CDR3 length equals 13 residues. The CDR3 spells CASSLGIRDEAFF.

The chain's CDR3 is CASSFLGRDTEAFF. The genes are TRBV7-9 and TRBJ1-1. The CDR3 totals 14 residues. Germline V gene data show CDR1 as SEHNR and CDR2 as FQNEAQ (reference sequence).

The rearrangement uses TRBV10-3 and TRBJ2-7; the D gene TCRdb calls, TRBD1, cannot be checked with no DNA. CDR3 length: 11 residues. Germline V gives CDR1 ENHRY, CDR2 SYGVKD. The chain's CDR3 is CATTGTGEQYF.

This chain links TRBV12-3 or TRBV12-4 with TRBJ2-1; the TCRdb call, TRBD2, lacks DNA for checking. The CDR3 contains 18 residues. CDR3 residues: CASSLVGSGLAGEEEQFF.

The chain uses TRBV4-1 and TRBJ1-2; checking the TCRdb D call of TRBD1 is not possible without DNA. CDR1 is MGHRA and CDR2 is YSYEKL in the germline V gene. CDR3 length: 11 amino acids. The CDR3 sequence: CASKQGSGYTF.

The chain links TRBV10-3 to TRBJ2-2; TCRdb designates TRBD1, a call that cannot be tested without DNA. CDR1 and CDR2 (germline): ENHRY, SYGVKD. The length of the CDR3 is 13 residues. The CDR3 sequence: CALRTGGIGELFF.

The chain recombines TRBV7-2 with TRBJ2-3. Germline loops: CDR1 SGHTA, CDR2 FQGNSA. The CDR3 spans 15 residues. The chain's CDR3 is CASSLAHPGADTQYF.

The chain links TRBV20-1 to TRBJ1-1. The CDR3 contains 14 residues. Germline V CDR1 and CDR2: DFQATT, SNEGSKA (reference sequence). The CDR3 loop reads CSAREGRTNTEAFF.